The present T cell receptor (beta chain) was sequenced within a study of blood T cell repertoires in COVID-19. At the level of the study: Acute-phase and convalescent COVID-19 samples originated in the United States, Italy and Spain.

In the original analysis: Estimated nucleated cell counts came from reference gene primer amplification. Profiled with immunoSEQ multiplex PCR; TCRdb holds only in-frame clones, not every one. Clonal size and the V and J genes are those of that table, whereas D and trimming came from the DNA. This sample has more than 80,000 clones, with 70% to 75% found just once. The source material was peripheral blood. This TCR came from a human donor with acute or convalescent COVID-19. The donor label of this sample is uncertain.

For the CDR3, the DNA is TGCAGTGCTAGTGCCACCGGGGGAAGGTCTGGAAACACCATATATTTT. Amino acids: CSASATGGRSGNTIYF. V usage is TRBV20-1 and J usage is TRBJ1-3, with a possible D match to TRBD1 (5 bases). The ends were cut back, 3 bases at V and 1 base at J, with 16 bases in the middle. CDR3 length equals 16 residues. Germline CDR1 DFQATT, CDR2 SNEGSKA (reference sequence).